The next 8 T cell receptor beta chains were all read from a single sample in a study of blood T cell repertoires in COVID-19. Sequencing used immunoSEQ multiplex PCR; TCRdb keeps in-frame clones, though not all of them. The sample includes approximately 160,000 clones, around 83% seen only once; the top ten take 10% to 15%. Sequencing used peripheral blood. These receptors came from a man in his 70s who had recovered from COVID-19.

The chain links TRBV5-1 to TRBJ2-5, with D possibly being TRBD1 (5 bases). The CDR3 runs 14 residues. V lost 4 bases and J 2 bases, leaving 12 bases between the germline ends. The germline V gene has CDR1 SGHRS and CDR2 YFSETQ. CDR3 coding DNA: TGCGCCAGCAGCCCCCTACAGGCTCAAGAGACCCAGTACTTC. Amino acid sequence: CASSPLQAQETQYF.

The CDR3, as DNA: TGTGCCAGCTCACAGCAGGGGGCGAACACCATATATTTT. Translated, it gives CASSQQGANTIYF. This chain links TRBV18 with TRBJ1-3; 8 bases are a match to TRBD1. The CDR3 is 13 residues long. With V trimmed by 4 bases and J by 7 bases, 3 bases remained unmatched. The germline gives CDR1 KGHSH, CDR2 LQKENI.

This chain joins TRBV20-1 and TRBJ2-1, with D possibly being TRBD2 (5 bases). V gave up 3 bases and J gave up 0 bases, with 12 bases separating them. The CDR3 runs to 15 residues. Germline CDR1 DFQATT, CDR2 SNEGSKA (reference sequence). The CDR3 DNA reads TGCAGTGCTAGTAAGCGGCAGAGCTCCTACAATGAGCAGTTCTTC. Translated, it gives CSASKRQSSYNEQFF.

V and J are TRBV9 and TRBJ2-7; 8 bases are a match to TRBD1. In germline, CDR1 is SGDLS, CDR2 YYNGEE. Trimming cost V 4 bases and J 0 bases; bases outside gene matches: 6. The CDR3 length is 15 residues. Written as DNA, the CDR3 is TGTGCCAGCAGCTTCGGGACAGGAACCTCCTACGAGCAGTACTTC. This sequence encodes CASSFGTGTSYEQYF.

The J gene is TRBJ2-3, the V gene TRBV11-2, with 7 bases identical to TRBD2. The CDR3 totals 15 residues. With 2 bases clipped from V and 0 bases from J, the junction kept 2 bases outside the gene matches. Germline V lookup: CDR1 SGHAT, CDR2 FQNNGV. Here the CDR3 DNA reads TGTGCCAGCAGCTTAAGGGAGGGTAGCACAGATACGCAGTATTTT. Translation gives CASSLREGSTDTQYF. Complete variable domain (other parts from reference TRBV11-2 and TRBJ2-3): EAGVAQSPRYKIIEKRQSVAFWCNPISGHATLYWYQQILGQGPKLLIQFQNNGVVDDSQLPKDRFSAERLKGVDSTLKIQPAKLEDSAVYLCASSLREGSTDTQYFGPGTRLTVL.

CDR3 nucleotides: TGTGCCAGCAGCGGGACAGGGAGCTCCTACAATGAGCAGTTCTTC. Translation gives CASSGTGSSYNEQFF. The chain recombines TRBV5-6 with TRBJ2-1; 9 bases map to TRBD1. There are 15 residues in the CDR3. V shed 4 bases and J 0 bases; nucleotides not matched to a gene: 2. From germline, CDR1 is SGHDT and CDR2 YYEEEE.

V and J are TRBV28 and TRBJ2-3; 7 nucleotides match TRBD1. Germline V gene data show CDR1 as MDHEN and CDR2 as SYDVKM. The CDR3 length is 13 residues. J gave up 2 bases and V 6 bases, and 2 bases lay outside the gene matches. This CDR3 is CASRGTDTDTQYF. The CDR3 bases are TGTGCCAGCAGGGGGACAGACACAGATACGCAGTATTTT.

This rearrangement joins TRBV9 to TRBJ2-7; D is uncertain. Trimming took 4 bases from V and 3 from J, leaving 11 bases between them. The germline V gene encodes CDR1 SGDLS and CDR2 YYNGEE. The CDR3 contains 13 residues. The CDR3 is CASSPLGDYEQYF. As DNA, the CDR3 is TGTGCCAGCAGCCCCTTGGGCGACTACGAGCAGTACTTC.